This T cell receptor beta chain is drawn from a study of blood T cell repertoires in COVID-19. Trimming took 2 bases from V and 3 from J, leaving 17 bases between them. Germline V gene data show CDR1 as SGDLS and CDR2 as YYNGEE. The CDR3 is made up of 16 amino acids. The table came from immunoSEQ multiplex PCR; TCRdb's copy has only in-frame clones and leaves some out. The top ten hold around 10% of the sample, which has around 320,000 clones, roughly 89% seen once. The V call is TRBV9, the J call TRBJ1-2; TRBD1 might be the D (5 bases). This TCR was sampled from a woman in her thirties with COVID-19, enrolled during active disease. The sample taken for sequencing was peripheral blood. The CDR3 region has the DNA TGTGCCAGCAGCGTTTTAGGGGCTCCTCGGGACTATGGCTACACCTTC. Translated, it gives CASSVLGAPRDYGYTF.